This record concerns one T cell receptor beta chain sequence. Its antigen is not identified. Method: immunoSEQ multiplex PCR; TCRdb's copy keeps in-frame clones and lacks some. The sample contains over 45,000 clones, 70% to 80% of which appear only once. This record belongs to a study of OX40 agonist ivuxolimab in advanced cancers. At the level of the study: Across the patients, intravenous ivuxolimab was delivered every 2 weeks at 0.01 to 10 mg/kg. The dose-escalation cohort was about 86% male, with a mean age of about 56 years, ranging roughly 20 to 90.

Study results and limitations: Clones of CD4+ and CD8+ blood T cells grew by week 6 at doses of 0.1 to 3.0 mg/kg. On average, a greater number of expanded clones characterised CD8+ T cells relative to CD4+.

The germline CDR1 and CDR2 sequences are SGHTA and FQGNSA. The V and J ends lost 5 bases and 1 base respectively, with 14 bases between them. The CDR3 sequence is 15 residues long. The TCR was taken from an adult with an advanced solid tumor such as melanoma, head and neck, liver or kidney cancer. The chain couples TRBV7-2 to TRBJ1-1, with a possible D match to TRBD1 (6 bases). Sequenced here: CD4+ or CD8+ T cells sorted from blood, sampled in a trial of the OX40 agonist ivuxolimab. CDR3 loop: CASSPGQFPNTEAFF. The CDR3 DNA sequence: TGTGCCAGCAGCCCTGGACAGTTCCCGAACACTGAAGCTTTCTTT.